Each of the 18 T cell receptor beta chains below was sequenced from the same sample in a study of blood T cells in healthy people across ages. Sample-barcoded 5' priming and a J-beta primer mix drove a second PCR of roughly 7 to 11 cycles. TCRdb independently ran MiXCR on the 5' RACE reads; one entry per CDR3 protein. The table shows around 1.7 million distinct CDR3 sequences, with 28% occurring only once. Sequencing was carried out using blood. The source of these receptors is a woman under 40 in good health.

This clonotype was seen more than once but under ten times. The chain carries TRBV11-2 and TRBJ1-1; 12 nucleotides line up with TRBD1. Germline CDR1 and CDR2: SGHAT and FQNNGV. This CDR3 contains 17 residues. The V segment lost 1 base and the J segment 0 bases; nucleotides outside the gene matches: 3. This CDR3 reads CASSLAGTGGMNTEAFF. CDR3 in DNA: TGTGCCAGCAGCTTAGCTGGGACAGGGGGCATGAACACTGAAGCTTTCTTT.

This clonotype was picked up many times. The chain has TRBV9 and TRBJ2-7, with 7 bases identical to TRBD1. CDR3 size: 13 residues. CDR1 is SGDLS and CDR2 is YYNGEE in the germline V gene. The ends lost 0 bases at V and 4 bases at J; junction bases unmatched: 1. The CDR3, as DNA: TGTGCCAGCAGCGTAGAACAGGGGTACGAGCAGTACTTC. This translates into CASSVEQGYEQYF.

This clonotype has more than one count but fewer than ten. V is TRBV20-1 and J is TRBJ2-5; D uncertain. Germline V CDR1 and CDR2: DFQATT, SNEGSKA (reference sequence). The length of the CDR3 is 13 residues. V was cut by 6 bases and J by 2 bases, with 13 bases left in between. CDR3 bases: TGCAGTGCCGCGATACCACCACAAGAGACCCAGTACTTC. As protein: CSAAIPPQETQYF.

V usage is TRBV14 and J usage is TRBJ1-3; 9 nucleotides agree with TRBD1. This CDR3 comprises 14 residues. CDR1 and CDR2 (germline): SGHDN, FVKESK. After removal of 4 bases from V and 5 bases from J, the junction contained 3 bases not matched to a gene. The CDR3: CASSRDRARNTIYF. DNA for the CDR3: TGTGCCAGCAGCCGGGACAGGGCAAGAAACACCATATATTTT.

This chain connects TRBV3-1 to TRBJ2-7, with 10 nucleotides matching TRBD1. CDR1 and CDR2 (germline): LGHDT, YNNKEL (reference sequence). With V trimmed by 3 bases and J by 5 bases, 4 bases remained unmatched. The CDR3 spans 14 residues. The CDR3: CASSHRDRGDEQYF. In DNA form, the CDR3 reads TGTGCCAGCAGCCACCGGGACAGGGGCGACGAGCAGTACTTC.

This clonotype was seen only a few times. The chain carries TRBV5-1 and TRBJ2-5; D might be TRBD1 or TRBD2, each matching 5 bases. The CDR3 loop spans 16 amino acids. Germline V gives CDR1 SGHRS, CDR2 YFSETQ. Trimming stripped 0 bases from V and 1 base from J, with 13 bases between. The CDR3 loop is CASSLGGQGVQETQYF. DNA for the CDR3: TGCGCCAGCAGCTTGGGCGGGCAGGGTGTCCAAGAGACCCAGTACTTC.

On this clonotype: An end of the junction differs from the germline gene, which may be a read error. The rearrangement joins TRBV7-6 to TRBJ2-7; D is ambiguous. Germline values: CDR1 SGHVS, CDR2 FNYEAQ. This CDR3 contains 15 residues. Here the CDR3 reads CAGSLALGTTYEQYF. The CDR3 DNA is TGTGCCGGCAGCTTAGCTCTAGGAACAACCTACGAGCAGTACTTC.

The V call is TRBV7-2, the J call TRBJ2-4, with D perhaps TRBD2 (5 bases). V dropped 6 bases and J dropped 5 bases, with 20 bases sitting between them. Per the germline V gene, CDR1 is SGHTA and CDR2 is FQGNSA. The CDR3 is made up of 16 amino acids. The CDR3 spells CASSFSRASGQNIQYF. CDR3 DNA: TGTGCCAGCAGTTTCTCGCGGGCGTCGGGTCAAAACATTCAGTACTTC.

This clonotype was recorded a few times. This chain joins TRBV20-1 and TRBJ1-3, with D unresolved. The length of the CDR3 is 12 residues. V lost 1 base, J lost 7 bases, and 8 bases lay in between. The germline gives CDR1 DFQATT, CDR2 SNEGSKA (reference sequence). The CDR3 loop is CSARVRDNTIYF. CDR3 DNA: TGCAGTGCTAGAGTCCGGGATAACACCATATATTTT.

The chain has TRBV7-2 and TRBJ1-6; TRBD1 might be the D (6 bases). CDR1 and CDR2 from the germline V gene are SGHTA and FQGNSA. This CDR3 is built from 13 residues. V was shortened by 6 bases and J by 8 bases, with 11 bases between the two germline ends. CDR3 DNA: TGTGCCAGCAGACGACGGACAGATTCACCCCTCCACTTT. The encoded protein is CASRRRTDSPLHF.

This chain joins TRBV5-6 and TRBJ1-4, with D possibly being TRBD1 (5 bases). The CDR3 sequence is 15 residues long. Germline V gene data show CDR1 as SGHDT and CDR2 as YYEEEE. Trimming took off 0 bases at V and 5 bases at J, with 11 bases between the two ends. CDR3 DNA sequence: TGTGCCAGCAGCTTGGGTGACAGCGGGAATGAAAAACTGTTTTTT. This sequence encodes CASSLGDSGNEKLFF.

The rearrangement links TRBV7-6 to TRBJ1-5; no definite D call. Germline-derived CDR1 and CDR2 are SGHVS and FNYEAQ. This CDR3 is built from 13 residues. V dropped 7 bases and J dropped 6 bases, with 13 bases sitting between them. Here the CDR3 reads CASTDGASQPQHF. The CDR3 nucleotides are TGTGCCAGCACCGACGGCGCCAGTCAGCCCCAGCATTTT.

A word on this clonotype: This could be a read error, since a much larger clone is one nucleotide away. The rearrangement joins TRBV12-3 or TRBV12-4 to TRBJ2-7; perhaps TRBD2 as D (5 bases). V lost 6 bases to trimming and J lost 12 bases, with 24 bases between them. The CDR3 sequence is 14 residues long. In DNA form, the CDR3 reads TGTGCCAGCAGCCTCACGGCGGGTGGAAACATTCGGTACTTC. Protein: CASSLTAGGNIRYF.

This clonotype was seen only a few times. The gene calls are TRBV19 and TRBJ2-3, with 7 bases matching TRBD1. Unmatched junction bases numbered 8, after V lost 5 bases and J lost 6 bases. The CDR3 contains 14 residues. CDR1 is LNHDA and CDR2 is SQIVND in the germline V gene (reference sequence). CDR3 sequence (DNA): TGTGCCAGTAGTGACTACAGGGGACCCGATACGCAGTATTTT. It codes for CASSDYRGPDTQYF.

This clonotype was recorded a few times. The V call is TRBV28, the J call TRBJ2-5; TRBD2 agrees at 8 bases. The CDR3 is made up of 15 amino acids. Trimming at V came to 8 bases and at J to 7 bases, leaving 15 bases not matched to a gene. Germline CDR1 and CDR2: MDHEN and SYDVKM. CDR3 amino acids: CASDQGGAGGGTQYF. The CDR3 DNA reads TGTGCCAGCGACCAGGGTGGCGCGGGGGGTGGGACCCAGTACTTC.

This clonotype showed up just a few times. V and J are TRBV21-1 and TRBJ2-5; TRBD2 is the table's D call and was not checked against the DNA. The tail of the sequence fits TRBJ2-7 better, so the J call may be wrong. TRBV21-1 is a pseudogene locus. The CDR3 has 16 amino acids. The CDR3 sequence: CASPEPGLAGRYEQYF. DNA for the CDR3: TGTGCCAGCCCCGAACCGGGACTAGCGGGAAGGTACGAGCAGTACTTC.

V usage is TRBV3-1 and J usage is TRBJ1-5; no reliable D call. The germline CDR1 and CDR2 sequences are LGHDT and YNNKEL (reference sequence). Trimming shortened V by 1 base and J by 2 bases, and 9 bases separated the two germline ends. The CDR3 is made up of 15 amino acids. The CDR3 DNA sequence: TGTGCCAGCAGCCAAGGAGGGTTGGGCAATCAGCCCCAGCATTTT. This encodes CASSQGGLGNQPQHF.

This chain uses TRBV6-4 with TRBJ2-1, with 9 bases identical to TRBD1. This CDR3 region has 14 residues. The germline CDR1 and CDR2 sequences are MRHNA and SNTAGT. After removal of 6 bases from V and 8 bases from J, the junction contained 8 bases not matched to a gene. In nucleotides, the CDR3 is TGTGCCAGCAGCCCGGGACAGGGTAGCGATGAGCAGTTCTTC. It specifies CASSPGQGSDEQFF.